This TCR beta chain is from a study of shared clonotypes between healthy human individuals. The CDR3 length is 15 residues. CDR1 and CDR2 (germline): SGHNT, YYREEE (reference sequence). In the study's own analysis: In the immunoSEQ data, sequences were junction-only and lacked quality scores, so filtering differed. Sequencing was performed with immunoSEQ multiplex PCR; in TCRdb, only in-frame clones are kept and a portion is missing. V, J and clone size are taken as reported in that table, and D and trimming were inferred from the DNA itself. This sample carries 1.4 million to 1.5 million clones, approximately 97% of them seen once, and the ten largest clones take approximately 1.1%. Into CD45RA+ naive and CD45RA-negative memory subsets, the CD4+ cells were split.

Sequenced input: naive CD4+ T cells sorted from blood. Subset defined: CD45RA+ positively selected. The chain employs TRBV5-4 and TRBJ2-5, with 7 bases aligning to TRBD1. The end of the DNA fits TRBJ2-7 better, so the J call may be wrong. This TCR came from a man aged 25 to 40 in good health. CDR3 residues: CASREGTAPSYEQYF. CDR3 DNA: TGTGCCAGCAGGGAAGGGACAGCTCCATCCTACGAGCAGTACTTC.